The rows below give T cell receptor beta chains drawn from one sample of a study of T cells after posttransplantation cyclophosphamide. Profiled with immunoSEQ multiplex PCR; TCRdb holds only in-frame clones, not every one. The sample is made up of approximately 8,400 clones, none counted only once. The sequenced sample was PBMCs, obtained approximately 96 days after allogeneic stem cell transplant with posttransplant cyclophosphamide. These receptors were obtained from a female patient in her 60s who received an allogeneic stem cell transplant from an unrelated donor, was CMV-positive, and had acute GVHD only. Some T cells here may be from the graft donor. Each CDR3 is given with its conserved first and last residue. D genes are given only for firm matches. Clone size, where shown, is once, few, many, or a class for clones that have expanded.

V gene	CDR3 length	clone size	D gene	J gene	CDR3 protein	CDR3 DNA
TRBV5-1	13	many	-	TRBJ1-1	CASSLKGNTEAFF	TGCGCCAGCAGCTTGAAGGGGAACACTGAAGCTTTCTTT
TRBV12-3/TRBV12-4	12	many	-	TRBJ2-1	CASSTRYNEQFF	TGTGCCAGCAGTACAAGGTACAATGAGCAGTTCTTC
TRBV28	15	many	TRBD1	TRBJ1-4	CASRLQGPRGEKLFF	TGTGCCAGCAGACTACAGGGGCCGAGAGGTGAAAAACTGTTTTTT
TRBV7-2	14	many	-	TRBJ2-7	CASSARASSYEQYF	TGTGCCAGCAGCGCCAGGGCTAGCTCCTACGAGCAGTACTTC
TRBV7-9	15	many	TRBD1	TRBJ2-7	CASSLGGTATYEQYF	TGTGCCAGCAGCTTAGGTGGGACAGCTACCTACGAGCAGTACTTC
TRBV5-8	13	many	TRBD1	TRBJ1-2	CASSLDRDYGYTF	TGTGCCAGCAGCTTAGACAGGGACTATGGCTACACCTTC
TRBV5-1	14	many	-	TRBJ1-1	CASSLQTGNTEAFF	TGCGCCAGCAGCCTACAGACAGGGAACACTGAAGCTTTCTTT
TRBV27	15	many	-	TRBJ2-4	CASSLYRADKNIQYF	TGTGCCAGCAGTCTATACAGGGCGGACAAAAACATTCAGTACTTC
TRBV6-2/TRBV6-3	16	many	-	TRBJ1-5	CASSYLGGASNQPQHF	TGTGCCAGCAGTTACTTGGGGGGGGCTAGCAATCAGCCCCAGCATTTT
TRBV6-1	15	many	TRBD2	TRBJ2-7	CASSERASGGYEQYF	TGTGCCAGCAGTGAAAGGGCTAGCGGGGGCTACGAGCAGTACTTC
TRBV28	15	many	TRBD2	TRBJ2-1	CASSSSGVFYNEQFF	TGTGCCAGCAGTTCTAGCGGGGTCTTCTACAATGAGCAGTTCTTC
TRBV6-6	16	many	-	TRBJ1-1	CASSSTGKSWDTEAFF	TGTGCCAGCAGTTCCACAGGGAAATCTTGGGACACTGAAGCTTTCTTT
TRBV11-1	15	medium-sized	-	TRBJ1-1	CASSNLAWLGTEAFF	TGTGCCAGCAGCAACCTTGCCTGGTTAGGGACTGAAGCTTTCTTT
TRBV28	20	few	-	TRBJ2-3	CASSSNLRSTGTSSTDTQYF	TGTGCCAGCAGTTCAAATCTCCGGAGCACCGGGACTTCTAGCACAGATACGCAGTATTTT
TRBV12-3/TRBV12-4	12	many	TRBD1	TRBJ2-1	CASSKGQGTQFF	TGTGCCAGCAGCAAGGGACAGGGAACGCAGTTCTTC
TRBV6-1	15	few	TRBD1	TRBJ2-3	CASIFTTGWTDTQYF	TGTGCCAGCATCTTTACGACAGGGTGGACAGATACGCAGTATTTT
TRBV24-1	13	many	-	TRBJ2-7	CAPTKGLFYEQYF	TGTGCCCCCACAAAGGGGCTATTCTACGAGCAGTACTTC
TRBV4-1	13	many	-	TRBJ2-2	CASSHPRGGELFF	TGCGCCAGCAGCCACCCGCGGGGCGGGGAGCTGTTTTTT
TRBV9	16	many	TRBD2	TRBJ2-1	CASSVAGLAGRDEQFF	TGTGCCAGCAGCGTAGCAGGACTAGCGGGGAGAGATGAGCAGTTCTTC
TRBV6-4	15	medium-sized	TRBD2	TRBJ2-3	CASSTAAGGPNTQYF	TGTGCCAGCAGCACCGCAGCGGGGGGGCCGAATACGCAGTATTTT
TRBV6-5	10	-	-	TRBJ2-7	CASLLNEQYF	TGTGCCAGCCTTCTAAACGAGCAGTACTTC
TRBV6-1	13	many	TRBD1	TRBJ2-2	CASRNRGGGELFF	TGTGCCAGCAGGAACAGGGGCGGCGGGGAGCTGTTTTTT
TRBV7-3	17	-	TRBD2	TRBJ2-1	CASSLRGLAGAYNEQFF	TGTGCCAGCAGCTTAAGGGGACTAGCGGGGGCTTACAATGAGCAGTTCTTC
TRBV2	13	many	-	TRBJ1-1	CASSDRGRTEAFF	TGTGCCAGCAGTGACCGGGGAAGGACTGAAGCTTTCTTT
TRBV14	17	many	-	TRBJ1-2	CASSQDVGRGASRGYTF	TGTGCCAGCAGCCAAGATGTTGGGCGGGGGGCCTCCCGTGGCTACACCTTC
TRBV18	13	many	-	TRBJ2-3	CASSPPSVDTQYF	TGTGCCAGCTCACCACCATCCGTAGATACGCAGTATTTT
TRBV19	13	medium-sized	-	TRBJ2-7	CASNAGLSYEQYF	TGTGCCAGTAACGCAGGGTTATCCTACGAGCAGTACTTC
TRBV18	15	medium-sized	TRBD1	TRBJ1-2	CASSPSGTANYGYTF	TGTGCCAGCTCACCATCCGGGACAGCTAACTATGGCTACACCTTC
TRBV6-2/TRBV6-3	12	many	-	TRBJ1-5	CASSGPTKPQHF	TGTGCCAGCAGTGGGCCGACCAAGCCCCAGCATTTT
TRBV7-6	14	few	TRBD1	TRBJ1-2	CASSSGQGRVGYTF	TGTGCCAGCAGCTCGGGACAGGGGAGGGTTGGCTACACCTTC
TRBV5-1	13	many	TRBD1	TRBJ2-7	CASSLGQGDEQYF	TGCGCCAGCAGCCTAGGACAGGGTGACGAGCAGTACTTC
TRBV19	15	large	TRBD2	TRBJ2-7	CASSIERGVVYEQYF	TGTGCCAGTAGTATAGAACGGGGGGTCGTCTACGAGCAGTACTTC
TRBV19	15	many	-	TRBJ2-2	CASSRGGTATGELFF	TGTGCCAGTAGCCGGGGGGGGACAGCGACCGGGGAGCTGTTTTTT
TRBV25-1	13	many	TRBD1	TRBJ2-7	CASNGTGEEEQYF	TGTGCCAGCAACGGGACAGGGGAAGAAGAGCAGTACTTC
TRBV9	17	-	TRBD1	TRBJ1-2	CASSVGGQGAANYGYTF	TGTGCCAGCAGCGTGGGGGGACAGGGGGCCGCTAACTATGGCTACACCTTC
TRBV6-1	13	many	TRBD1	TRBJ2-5	CASRDRGQETQYF	TGTGCCAGCCGGGACAGGGGCCAAGAGACCCAGTACTTC
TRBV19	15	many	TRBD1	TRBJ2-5	CASSTQRTGKETQYF	TGTGCCAGTAGTACCCAGAGGACAGGGAAAGAGACCCAGTACTTC